This TCR beta chain came from a study of early T cells in non-severe SARS-CoV-2 infection. In the study overall: Chains were unpaired, as sequencing was done on bulk RNA from unsorted whole blood.

TCRdb re-called the 5' RACE reads through MiXCR, storing one row per CDR3 protein. Here the sample spans about 90,000 distinct CDR3 sequences, 13% to 15% being singletons. The CDR3 runs 16 residues. V was shortened by 6 bases and J by 0 bases, with 16 bases between the two germline ends. Germline CDR1 MDHEN, CDR2 SYDVKM. This sequence originates from an adult who was a healthcare worker with PCR-confirmed SARS-CoV-2 infection or an uninfected control (not recorded which). This chain uses TRBV28 with TRBJ2-3; perhaps TRBD1 as D (7 bases). Sequencing was performed on whole blood. The CDR3 loop is CASRTRTGQSTDTQYF. Here the CDR3 DNA reads TGTGCCAGCAGGACTAGGACAGGCCAAAGCACAGATACGCAGTATTTT.